One sample yielded the 25 T cell receptor beta chains listed below, sequenced in a study of T cell repertoires in cytomegalovirus infection. Their antigen targets remain unknown. One entry per CDR3 protein results from TCRdb running MiXCR on the reads. The sample holds 200,000 or so distinct CDR3 sequences, about 39% seen once. The sequencing used CD8+ T cells from cultured PBMCs, collected from culture after CMV antigen stimulation. Every receptor here comes from a human donor in good health (CMV status not recorded). Some clones in this sample may be carry-over from other donors' samples.

The rearrangement links TRBV6-6 to TRBJ2-1, with 7 bases matching TRBD1. Germline V lookup: CDR1 MNHNY, CDR2 SVGAGI (reference sequence). This CDR3 is built from 15 residues. The trim removed 5 bases at V and 8 bases at J, leaving 12 bases unmatched. In nucleotides, the CDR3 is TGTGCCAGCAGTCACAGGGGTTTACTTGTGGATGAGCAGTTCTTC. It codes for CASSHRGLLVDEQFF.

The J gene is TRBJ2-1, the V gene TRBV28; D remains unclear. This CDR3 has 15 residues. Germline V gives CDR1 MDHEN, CDR2 SYDVKM. The V and J ends lost 5 bases and 10 bases respectively, with 21 bases between them. The CDR3 protein is CASSPTRQPLREQFF. The CDR3 bases are TGTGCCAGCAGTCCCACGAGGCAGCCCCTCCGGGAGCAGTTCTTC.

The chain combines TRBV29-1 with TRBJ2-1; no firm D call. Germline lookup yields CDR1 SQVTM and CDR2 ANQGSEA. This CDR3 spans 13 amino acids. The germline V and J ends were trimmed by 5 bases and 4 bases, with 12 bases remaining between them. CDR3 region: CSVPRKGYNEQFF. The DNA for the CDR3 is TGCAGCGTTCCCAGGAAGGGATACAATGAGCAGTTCTTC.

This chain uses TRBV7-6 with TRBJ1-1; 7 nucleotides line up with TRBD1. J gave up 0 bases and V 5 bases, and 12 bases lay outside the gene matches. The CDR3 length is 17 residues. In germline, CDR1 is SGHVS, CDR2 FNYEAQ. In nucleotides, the CDR3 is TGTGCCAGCAGCGTCGGGACAGCTCTCGTCTTGAACACTGAAGCTTTCTTT. Its protein is CASSVGTALVLNTEAFF.

There are a few counts of this clonotype. The rearrangement links TRBV7-2 to TRBJ2-5, with 9 bases aligning to TRBD1. V dropped 5 bases and J dropped 5; count of bases not matched to a gene: 6. Germline assignment: CDR1 SGHTA and CDR2 FQGNSA. The CDR3 runs 14 residues. In DNA, the CDR3 is TGTGCCAGCAGCCCGGGACAGGGTAGGGAGACCCAGTACTTC. It codes for CASSPGQGRETQYF.

This clonotype has a handful of counts. J is TRBJ2-7 and V is TRBV28; D is uncertain. The CDR3 is 14 amino acids. Germline V gives CDR1 MDHEN, CDR2 SYDVKM. The V end was cut by 6 bases, the J end by 3 bases, with 15 bases between. The CDR3 loop is CASSLGPPGYEQYF. The DNA for the CDR3 is TGTGCCAGCAGCCTAGGTCCCCCGGGCTACGAGCAGTACTTC. Full variable domain (rest looked up from reference TRBV28 and TRBJ2-7): DVKVTQSSRYLVKRTGEKVFLECVQDMDHENMFWYRQDPGLGLRLIYFSYDVKMKEKGDIPEGYSVSREKKERFSLILESASTNQTSMYLCASSLGPPGYEQYFGPGTRLTVT.

This clonotype showed up just a few times. The J gene is TRBJ2-2, the V gene TRBV28; possibly TRBD2 for D (5 bases). The CDR3 is made up of 15 amino acids. Germline assignment: CDR1 MDHEN and CDR2 SYDVKM. V dropped 3 bases and J dropped 3 bases, with 11 bases sitting between them. CDR3 amino acids: CASSFATTHTGELFF. CDR3 sequence (DNA): TGTGCCAGCAGTTTCGCGACTACCCACACCGGGGAGCTGTTTTTT.

The chain combines TRBV20-1 with TRBJ1-1, with a tentative D call TRBD1 (6 bases). Germline CDR1 DFQATT, CDR2 SNEGSKA (reference sequence). V lost 0 bases, J lost 1 base, and 9 bases lay in between. The CDR3 is made up of 14 amino acids. DNA of the CDR3: TGCAGTGCTAGAGACGGACAGACGAACACTGAAGCTTTCTTT. Encoded protein: CSARDGQTNTEAFF.

The V gene is TRBV12-3 or TRBV12-4, the J gene TRBJ1-3, with D perhaps matching TRBD1 (6 bases). V was cut by 6 bases and J by 4 bases, with 16 bases left in between. The CDR3 contains 15 residues. The CDR3 loop reads CASSQTGSRGNTIYF. In DNA form, the CDR3 reads TGTGCCAGCAGCCAGACAGGTTCGCGCGGAAACACCATATATTTT.

V usage is TRBV5-6 and J usage is TRBJ2-1, with D perhaps matching TRBD2 (5 bases). Per germline, CDR1 SGHDT and CDR2 YYEEEE. Trimming pared 2 bases from V and 2 bases from J, leaving 11 bases between. The CDR3 is 15 amino acids. CDR3 residues: CASSFKGSPYNEQFF. CDR3 bases: TGTGCCAGCAGCTTCAAAGGGAGCCCCTACAATGAGCAGTTCTTC.

The sample holds a few counts of this clonotype. The V call is TRBV29-1, the J call TRBJ2-5, with D possibly TRBD2 on 5 matching bases. Germline V gene data show CDR1 as SQVTM and CDR2 as ANQGSEA. The V and J ends lost 3 bases and 5 bases respectively, with 13 bases between them. The CDR3 loop spans 13 amino acids. The CDR3 region is CSVDPRAAETQYF. Here the CDR3 DNA reads TGCAGCGTTGATCCTAGAGCGGCGGAGACCCAGTACTTC.

The CDR3 coding sequence is TGTGCCAGCAGCCAAGAGCCGGGACAGGGAAATTCACCCCTCCACTTT. This translates into CASSQEPGQGNSPLHF. The genes are TRBV14 and TRBJ1-6; 9 nucleotides align to TRBD1. The CDR3 runs to 16 residues. V dropped 0 bases and J dropped 7; count of bases not matched to a gene: 4. In germline, CDR1 is SGHDN, CDR2 FVKESK.

V usage is TRBV19 and J usage is TRBJ2-7, with D perhaps TRBD2 (5 bases). From germline, CDR1 is LNHDA and CDR2 SQIVND (reference sequence). The CDR3 spans 13 residues. Trimming shortened V by 1 base and J by 6 bases, and 10 bases separated the two germline ends. In nucleotides, the CDR3 is TGTGCCAGTAGTATAGCACAAGCGGTCGAGCAGTACTTC. Encoded protein: CASSIAQAVEQYF.

The V and J genes are TRBV4-1 and TRBJ1-1; TRBD1 aligns across 7 bases. Unmatched junction bases numbered 2, after V lost 1 base and J lost 3 bases. The germline CDR1 and CDR2 sequences are MGHRA and YSYEKL. The CDR3 extends over 14 amino acids. CDR3 DNA sequence: TGCGCCAGCAGCCAAGGACAGGGTTACACTGAAGCTTTCTTT. Translating gives CASSQGQGYTEAFF.

As regards this clonotype: No conserved phenylalanine or tryptophan is present at the end of the CDR3, so a read error is the likely explanation. This chain joins TRBV11-1 and TRBJ1-6; D is undetermined. The V and J ends lost 3 bases and 7 bases respectively, with 7 bases between them. Germline V lookup: CDR1 SGHAT, CDR2 FQDESV (reference sequence). The CDR3 spans 13 residues. CDR3 protein: CASSFTRNSPLHI. CDR3 sequence (DNA): TGTGCCAGCAGCTTTACACGGAATTCACCCCTCCACATT.

This clonotype was seen repeatedly, ten times or more. The J gene is TRBJ2-2, the V gene TRBV5-1; D gene unclear. The CDR3 covers 15 residues. Germline V CDR1 and CDR2: SGHRS, YFSETQ. The ends were cut back, 4 bases at V and 0 bases at J, with 10 bases in the middle. The CDR3 coding sequence is TGCGCCAGCAGCACCCTAGGGCCGAACACCGGGGAGCTGTTTTTT. This sequence encodes CASSTLGPNTGELFF.

The chain couples TRBV28 to TRBJ1-5; D perhaps matches TRBD1 (5 bases). V lost 2 bases, J lost 5 bases, and 13 bases lay in between. Germline lookup yields CDR1 MDHEN and CDR2 SYDVKM. The CDR3 runs 15 residues. This chain's CDR3 is CASSLRGSKYQPQHF. CDR3 nucleotides: TGTGCCAGCAGTTTAAGGGGTAGTAAGTATCAGCCCCAGCATTTT.

The chain recombines TRBV13 with TRBJ2-7; D perhaps matches TRBD1 (7 bases). CDR1 and CDR2 from the germline V gene are PRHDT and FYEKMQ (reference sequence). V lost 5 bases and J lost 2, with 19 bases in between. The CDR3 consists of 16 residues. CDR3 DNA: TGTGCCAGCAGCCCCCGGGGCGGGACAGCCGCCTACGAGCAGTACTTC. Its protein is CASSPRGGTAAYEQYF.

This clonotype has just a few counts. The chain recombines TRBV27 with TRBJ1-1; D gene unclear. V was pared by 3 bases and J by 0 bases, with 11 bases between. CDR1 MNHEY and CDR2 SMNVEV come from the germline V gene (reference sequence). The CDR3 totals 15 residues. The CDR3 here is CASSLIRTMNTEAFF. In DNA, the CDR3 is TGTGCCAGCAGTTTGATTCGCACTATGAACACTGAAGCTTTCTTT.

This chain connects TRBV7-9 to TRBJ2-1; D uncertain. Trimming took 5 bases from V and 10 from J, leaving 18 bases between them. CDR1 is SEHNR and CDR2 is FQNEAQ in the germline V gene (reference sequence). CDR3 length: 14 residues. This CDR3 reads CASSRPGRELEQFF. The CDR3 DNA follows: TGTGCCAGCAGCCGGCCAGGCCGAGAGTTAGAGCAGTTCTTC.

The chain couples TRBV7-4 to TRBJ2-2; no clear D gene. The germline gives CDR1 SGHVT, CDR2 SQSDAQ. The CDR3 runs to 13 residues. The CDR3 region is CAVGRTNTGELFF. CDR3 coding DNA: TGTGCTGTAGGCAGGACGAACACCGGGGAGCTGTTTTTT.

V and J are TRBV10-3 and TRBJ1-5, with 8 nucleotides matching TRBD1. V shed 5 bases and J 4 bases; nucleotides not matched to a gene: 7. This CDR3 has 15 amino acids. Per the germline V gene, CDR1 is ENHRY and CDR2 is SYGVKD. CDR3 bases: TGTGCCATCAGTCCAGGTGGGGACAGGAATCAGCCCCAGCATTTT. Protein sequence: CAISPGGDRNQPQHF.

This clonotype has more than one count but fewer than ten. The rearrangement joins TRBV6-1 to TRBJ1-1; no clear D. Germline CDR1 is MNHNS and CDR2 is SASEGT. Trimming cost V 5 bases and J 3 bases, with 7 bases left between them. The CDR3 spans 12 residues. The CDR3 sequence is CASSRGYTEAFF. Here the CDR3 DNA reads TGTGCCAGCAGTAGAGGGTACACTGAAGCTTTCTTT.

This clonotype has more than one count but fewer than ten. The rearrangement links TRBV11-2 to TRBJ2-1; TRBD1 aligns across 7 bases. With 3 bases clipped from V and 14 bases from J, the junction kept 16 bases outside the gene matches. The V gene's germline CDR1 is SGHAT and CDR2 FQNNGV. The CDR3 covers 15 residues. CDR3 protein: CASSFVTGNGSREFF. The CDR3 nucleotides read TGTGCCAGCAGCTTCGTGACAGGGAACGGCTCCCGGGAGTTCTTC. Variable domain in full (rest from reference TRBV11-2 and TRBJ2-1): EAGVAQSPRYKIIEKRQSVAFWCNPISGHATLYWYQQILGQGPKLLIQFQNNGVVDDSQLPKDRFSAERLKGVDSTLKIQPAKLEDSAVYLCASSFVTGNGSREFFGPGTRLTVL.

This clonotype was seen at least ten times. J is TRBJ2-1 and V is TRBV9; tentative D call: TRBD2 (5 bases). The length of the CDR3 is 15 residues. Germline V gene lookup returns CDR1 SGDLS and CDR2 YYNGEE. V gave up 0 bases and J gave up 7 bases, with 14 bases separating them. The CDR3 spells CASSVVGSERNEQFF. CDR3 DNA: TGTGCCAGCAGCGTAGTAGGTAGCGAGAGGAATGAGCAGTTCTTC.